The 2 T cell receptor beta chains reported below all come from one sample, sequenced in a study of blood T cell repertoires in COVID-19 (dated by TCRdb to the early 2020s). Library generation was performed with the immunoSEQ multiplex PCR assay. Imported from immuneACCESS, the table was reduced by TCRdb to in-frame sequences with V and J called. These copies leave out some clones; in studies compared against another copy, an unresolved V gene accounts for under half, and the cause of the remainder is not known. Across this sample there are approximately 140,000 clones, with about 86% seen only once. The ten largest clones take up roughly 8.7% of the sample. The source material was peripheral blood. These receptors originate from a woman aged 55-69 years with acute or convalescent COVID-19.

V gene TRBV5-1 combines with J gene TRBJ2-7, with 9 bases lining up with TRBD1. CDR1 and CDR2 (germline): SGHRS, YFSETQ. CDR3 size: 15 residues. Trimming at V came to 4 bases and at J to 2 bases, leaving 7 bases not matched to a gene. CDR3: CASSALRTGAYEQYF. CDR3 in DNA: TGCGCCAGCAGCGCCCTCCGGACAGGGGCCTACGAGCAGTACTTC.

This clone has a single count. The chain is built from TRBV4-1 and TRBJ2-5, with 7 nucleotides matching TRBD1. The V segment lost 5 bases and the J segment 2 bases; nucleotides outside the gene matches: 2. This CDR3 region has 13 residues. Per the germline V gene, CDR1 is MGHRA and CDR2 is YSYEKL. The CDR3 protein is CASSGQAQETQYF. DNA for the CDR3: TGCGCCAGCAGCGGACAGGCACAAGAGACCCAGTACTTC.